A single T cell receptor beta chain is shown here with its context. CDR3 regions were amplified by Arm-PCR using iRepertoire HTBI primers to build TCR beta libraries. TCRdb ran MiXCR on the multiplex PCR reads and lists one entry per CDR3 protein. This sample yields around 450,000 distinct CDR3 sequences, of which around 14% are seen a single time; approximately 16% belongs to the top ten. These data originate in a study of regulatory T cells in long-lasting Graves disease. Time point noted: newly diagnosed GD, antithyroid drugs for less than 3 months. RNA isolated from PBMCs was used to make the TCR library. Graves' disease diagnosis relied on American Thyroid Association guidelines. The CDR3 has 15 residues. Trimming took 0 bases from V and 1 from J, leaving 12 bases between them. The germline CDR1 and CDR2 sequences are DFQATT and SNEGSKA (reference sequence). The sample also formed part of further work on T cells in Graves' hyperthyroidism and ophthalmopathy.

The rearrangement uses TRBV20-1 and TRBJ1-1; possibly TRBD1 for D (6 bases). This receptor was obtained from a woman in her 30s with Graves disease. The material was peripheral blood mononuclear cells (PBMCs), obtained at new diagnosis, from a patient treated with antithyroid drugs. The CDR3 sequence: CSARDADRANTEAFF. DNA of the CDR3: TGCAGTGCTAGAGACGCGGACAGAGCGAACACTGAAGCTTTCTTT.